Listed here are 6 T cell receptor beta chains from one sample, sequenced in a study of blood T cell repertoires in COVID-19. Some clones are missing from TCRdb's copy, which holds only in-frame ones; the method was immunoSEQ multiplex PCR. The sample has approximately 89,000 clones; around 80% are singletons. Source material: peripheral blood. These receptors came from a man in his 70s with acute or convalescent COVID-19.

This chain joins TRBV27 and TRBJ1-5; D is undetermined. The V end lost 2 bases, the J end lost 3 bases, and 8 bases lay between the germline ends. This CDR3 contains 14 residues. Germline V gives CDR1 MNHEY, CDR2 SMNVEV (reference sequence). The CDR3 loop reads CASSLTQNNQPQHF. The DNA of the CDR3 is TGTGCCAGCAGTTTAACGCAGAACAATCAGCCCCAGCATTTT.

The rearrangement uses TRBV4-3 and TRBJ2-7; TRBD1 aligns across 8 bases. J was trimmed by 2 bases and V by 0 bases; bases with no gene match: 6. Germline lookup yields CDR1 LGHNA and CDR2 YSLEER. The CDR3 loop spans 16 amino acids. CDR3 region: CASSQDPQGAPYEQYF. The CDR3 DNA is TGCGCCAGCAGCCAAGATCCCCAGGGGGCCCCCTACGAGCAGTACTTC.

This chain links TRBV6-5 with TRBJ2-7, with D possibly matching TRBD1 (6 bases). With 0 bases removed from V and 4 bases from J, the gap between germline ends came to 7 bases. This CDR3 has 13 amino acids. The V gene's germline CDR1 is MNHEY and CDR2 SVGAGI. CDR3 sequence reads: CASSYSRGYEQYF. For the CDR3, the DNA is TGTGCCAGCAGTTACTCGAGGGGGTACGAGCAGTACTTC.

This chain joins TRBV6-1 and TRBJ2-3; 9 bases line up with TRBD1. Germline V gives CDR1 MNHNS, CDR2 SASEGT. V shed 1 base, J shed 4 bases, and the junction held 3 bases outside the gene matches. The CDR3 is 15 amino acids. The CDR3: CASSEEGQGADTQYF. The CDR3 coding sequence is TGTGCCAGCAGTGAAGAGGGACAGGGCGCAGATACGCAGTATTTT.

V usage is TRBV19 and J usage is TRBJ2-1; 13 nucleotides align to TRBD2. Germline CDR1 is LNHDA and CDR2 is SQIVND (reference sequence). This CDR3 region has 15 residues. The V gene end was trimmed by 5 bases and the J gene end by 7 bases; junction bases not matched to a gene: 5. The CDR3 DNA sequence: TGTGCCAGTAGTCTAAGGACTAGCGGGAGTAATGAGCAGTTCTTC. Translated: CASSLRTSGSNEQFF.

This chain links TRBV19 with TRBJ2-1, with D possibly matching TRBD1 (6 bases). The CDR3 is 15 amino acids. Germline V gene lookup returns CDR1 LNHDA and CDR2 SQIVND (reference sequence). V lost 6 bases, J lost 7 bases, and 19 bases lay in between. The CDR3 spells CASSNLEGVGNEQFF. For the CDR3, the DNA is TGTGCCAGTAGCAACCTTGAGGGGGTAGGGAATGAGCAGTTCTTC.